Shown below are 14 T cell receptor beta chains from a single sample sequenced in a study of blood T cell repertoires in COVID-19. Sequencing was performed with immunoSEQ multiplex PCR; in TCRdb, only in-frame clones are kept and a portion is missing. Here the sample spans 37,000 or so clones, around 80% being singletons. The source material was peripheral blood. All receptors come from a man in his sixties with active COVID-19.

This clone appeared a single time. The genes are TRBV6-5 and TRBJ1-4; the D gene is possibly TRBD1 (6 bases). This CDR3 has 16 residues. Germline CDR1 and CDR2: MNHEY and SVGAGI. Trimming left V 0 bases short and J 11 bases short, with 19 bases between. The CDR3 DNA is TGTGCCAGCAGTTACTCGGGGACTCCGAGGGGGGGGAAACTGTTTTTT. Protein product: CASSYSGTPRGGKLFF.

A few counts support this clone. CDR3 residues: CASSLRHTMIAFF. CDR3 DNA sequence: TGTGCCAGCAGCTTGCGTCATACAATGATCGCTTTCTTT. This chain joins TRBV5-6 and TRBJ1-1; D is unresolved. Germline values: CDR1 SGHDT, CDR2 YYEEEE. The germline V and J ends were trimmed by 1 base and 11 bases, with 15 bases remaining between them. The CDR3 consists of 13 residues.

V is TRBV29-1 and J is TRBJ1-2, with D possibly matching TRBD1 (5 bases). Trimming took off 3 bases at V and 4 bases at J, with 12 bases between the two ends. The CDR3 extends over 13 amino acids. Germline values: CDR1 SQVTM, CDR2 ANQGSEA. CDR3 DNA sequence: TGCAGCGTTGACGGGCAGGGTCTCTATGGCTACACCTTC. Its translation: CSVDGQGLYGYTF.

The gene calls are TRBV4-1 and TRBJ1-2; the D is unclear. The CDR3 is 16 residues long. CDR1 is MGHRA and CDR2 is YSYEKL in the germline V gene. The ends were cut back, 4 bases at V and 1 base at J, with 16 bases in the middle. CDR3 bases: TGCGCCAGCAGCCCTCTCCGGCAGACACTTAACTATGGCTACACCTTC. Translated: CASSPLRQTLNYGYTF.

The chain links TRBV19 to TRBJ2-5; D unresolved. CDR3 size: 14 residues. CDR1 is LNHDA, CDR2 SQIVND, per germline (reference sequence). Between the trimmed V and J ends, which lost 1 base and 4 bases, there was a span of 10 bases. The CDR3 DNA reads as TGTGCCAGTAGTATAGGGGCCATTTCAGAGACCCAGTACTTC. Its protein is CASSIGAISETQYF.

The rearrangement links TRBV9 to TRBJ1-5; D call uncertain. The germline V gene has CDR1 SGDLS and CDR2 YYNGEE. There are 15 residues in the CDR3. V was cut by 0 bases and J by 0 bases, with 7 bases left in between. CDR3 nucleotide sequence: TGTGCCAGCAGCGTAGGGCTTTCTAGCAATCAGCCCCAGCATTTT. This encodes CASSVGLSSNQPQHF. The full variable domain, with the rest looked up from reference TRBV9 and TRBJ1-5, is DSGVTQTPKHLITATGQRVTLRCSPRSGDLSVYWYQQSLDQGLQFLIQYYNGEERAKGNILERFSAQQFPDLHSELNLSSLELGDSALYFCASSVGLSSNQPQHFGDGTRLSIL.

The genes are TRBV2 and TRBJ2-2, with 8 bases identical to TRBD1. CDR1 and CDR2 (germline): SNHLY, FYNNEI. Trimming removed 7 bases from V and 4 bases from J; junction bases left unmatched: 8. The CDR3 is 15 amino acids. CDR3 sequence reads: CASTGQGAGTGELFF. Written as DNA, the CDR3 is TGTGCCAGCACAGGGCAGGGGGCGGGCACCGGGGAGCTGTTTTTT.

This chain uses TRBV6-5 with TRBJ1-1; a weak D match, TRBD1 (6 bases). Germline loops: CDR1 MNHEY, CDR2 SVGAGI. The CDR3 runs to 14 residues. Trimming left V 6 bases short and J 5 bases short, with 16 bases between. CDR3 bases: TGTGCCAGCAGCCCCTCCAGGGGTAAGACTGAAGCTTTCTTT. It specifies CASSPSRGKTEAFF.

The gene calls are TRBV6-1 and TRBJ1-6, with D maybe TRBD1 (6 bases). The germline V and J ends were trimmed by 0 bases and 4 bases, with 7 bases remaining between them. Germline CDR1 and CDR2: MNHNS and SASEGT. The CDR3 has 15 residues. CDR3 in DNA: TGTGCCAGCAGTGAAGCGACAGGTTATAATTCACCCCTCCACTTT. Its protein is CASSEATGYNSPLHF.

A word on this clone: Germline and junction disagree at one end, which may indicate a read error. The chain uses TRBV7-3 and TRBJ2-7, with 7 bases fitting TRBD2. Germline CDR1 reads SGHTA; CDR2 reads FQGTGA. There are 12 residues in the CDR3. Here the CDR3 DNA reads TGTGCCAGCAGCCCCGGGGCGGGAGTTATGCACTTC. Protein: CASSPGAGVMHF.

J is TRBJ1-6 and V is TRBV27; D perhaps matches TRBD1 (5 bases). The germline V gene has CDR1 MNHEY and CDR2 SMNVEV (reference sequence). With 4 bases removed from V and 10 bases from J, the gap between germline ends came to 20 bases. The CDR3 sequence is 16 residues long. The CDR3 bases are TGTGCCAGCAGTTCTCGGGACTCCGATCCCCAATCACCCCTCCACTTT. It translates to CASSSRDSDPQSPLHF.

The gene calls are TRBV7-2 and TRBJ1-6; D possibly corresponds to TRBD1 (6 bases). Trimming pared 5 bases from V and 10 bases from J, leaving 15 bases between. The CDR3 extends over 14 amino acids. Germline CDR1 and CDR2: SGHTA and FQGNSA. CDR3 coding DNA: TGTGCCAGCAGCCCCGGGGCAGGGACATCACCCCTCCACTTT. This codes for CASSPGAGTSPLHF.

V is TRBV29-1 and J is TRBJ1-2; 8 bases are shared with TRBD1. This CDR3 region has 12 residues. Germline CDR1 and CDR2: SQVTM and ANQGSEA. After removal of 3 bases from V and 5 bases from J, the junction contained 2 bases not matched to a gene. CDR3 amino acids: CSVDTGGYGYTF. The CDR3, as DNA: TGCAGCGTTGACACAGGGGGGTATGGCTACACCTTC.

The chain links TRBV28 to TRBJ2-3; tentatively, D is TRBD2 (7 bases). Germline V gene sequence: CDR1 MDHEN, CDR2 SYDVKM. The V gene lost 2 bases and the J gene lost 3 bases, with 18 bases spanning the gap. This CDR3 has 17 residues. The CDR3 loop reads CASSLRGGIRTTDTQYF. In nucleotides, the CDR3 is TGTGCCAGCAGTTTAAGGGGGGGCATTCGCACGACAGATACGCAGTATTTT.